One sample yielded the 30 T cell receptor beta chains listed below, sequenced in a study of T-cell memory formation after mild COVID-19. TCRdb re-derived calls from the 5' RACE reads in MiXCR, one entry per CDR3 protein. The table has approximately 300,000 distinct CDR3 sequences, about a sixth seen once. The sample taken for sequencing was PBMCs or a T cell subset sorted from them (not recorded which). The receptors come from a man aged 18 to 30 who had mild COVID-19 (a few samples of this study predate the infection). Cell type and time point are not known.

The chain has TRBV20-1 and TRBJ2-1, with 14 bases fitting TRBD2. Per germline, CDR1 DFQATT and CDR2 SNEGSKA (reference sequence). The CDR3 is 15 amino acids. With 6 bases clipped from V and 7 bases from J, the junction kept 8 bases outside the gene matches. CDR3 residues: CSAGLAGGRLNEQFF. The CDR3 DNA reads as TGCAGTGCAGGACTAGCGGGGGGTCGTTTGAATGAGCAGTTCTTC.

This chain connects TRBV6-2 or TRBV6-3 to TRBJ2-3, with TRBD2 matching 10 bases. V lost 6 bases, J lost 0 bases, and 6 bases stayed unmatched. Germline values: CDR1 MNHEY, CDR2 SVGEGT. CDR3 length equals 16 residues. CDR3 residues: CASSPGLAKSTDTQYF. In nucleotides, the CDR3 is TGTGCCAGCAGCCCGGGACTAGCGAAAAGCACAGATACGCAGTATTTT.

The chain is built from TRBV6-2 or TRBV6-3 and TRBJ1-1, with no clear D. The CDR3 is made up of 12 amino acids. V was pared by 2 bases and J by 7 bases, with 8 bases between. From germline, CDR1 is MNHEY and CDR2 SVGEGT. Here the CDR3 reads CASSYTAVEAFF. CDR3 DNA: TGTGCCAGCAGTTACACAGCCGTTGAAGCTTTCTTT.

This clonotype was seen ten or more times. The chain is built from TRBV6-2 or TRBV6-3 and TRBJ2-7; 14 bases are shared with TRBD2. CDR3 length equals 15 residues. V lost 5 bases, J lost 6 bases, and 6 bases stayed unmatched. The germline CDR1 and CDR2 sequences are MNHEY and SVGEGT. CDR3 DNA sequence: TGTGCCAGCAGTCCGGGACTAGCGGGGGTAGGCGAGCAGTACGTC. It codes for CASSPGLAGVGEQYV.

This clonotype was observed a handful of times. This sequence joins TRBV5-1 and TRBJ2-2, with D tentatively TRBD2 (6 bases). V was trimmed by 3 bases and J by 8 bases, leaving 14 bases between them. Germline lookup yields CDR1 SGHRS and CDR2 YFSETQ. The CDR3 length is 14 residues. The CDR3 nucleotides are TGCGCCAGCAGCTCCTATGGCGGGGTAGGGGAGCTGTTTTTT. It codes for CASSSYGGVGELFF.

This chain links TRBV10-3 with TRBJ2-3; D might be TRBD1 (6 bases). The germline V and J ends were trimmed by 0 bases and 3 bases, with 13 bases remaining between them. The CDR3 is 16 residues long. The germline CDR1 and CDR2 sequences are ENHRY and SYGVKD. The CDR3 bases are TGTGCCATCAGTGAGTCACAGGGTATAGGAACAGATACGCAGTATTTT. As protein: CAISESQGIGTDTQYF.

A note on this clonotype: Without the conserved terminal phenylalanine or tryptophan, this CDR3 likely stems from a read error. The limits of the CDR3 on the DNA are not certain, so only TCRdb's listed CDR3 is given. The rearrangement links TRBV7-4 to TRBJ1-2; the table's TRBD1 call for D was not verified on the DNA. CDR1 is SGHVT and CDR2 is SQSDAQ in the germline V gene. The CDR3 extends over 10 residues, inclusive of both ends. CDR3 region: CASRGIQGFG.

This clonotype appeared a few times. The CDR3 DNA follows: TGTGCCAGCAGTTTAGTGAAGCCGAACACTGAAGCTTTCTTT. Translating gives CASSLVKPNTEAFF. The J gene is TRBJ1-1, the V gene TRBV12-3 or TRBV12-4, with D hard to call. The CDR3 loop spans 14 amino acids. Trimming stripped 1 base from V and 1 base from J, with 7 bases between.

This clonotype came up a few times. The chain carries TRBV20-1 and TRBJ2-5, with 11 bases identical to TRBD2. V shed 6 bases, J shed 5 bases, and the junction held 5 bases outside the gene matches. CDR1 is DFQATT, CDR2 SNEGSKA, per germline (reference sequence). This CDR3 comprises 13 residues. The CDR3 DNA reads as TGCAGTGCCCAACTAGCGGGGGAGGAGACCCAGTACTTC. Residues: CSAQLAGEETQYF.

This clonotype has at least ten counts. This sequence joins TRBV7-2 and TRBJ2-5; D remains ambiguous. The CDR3 length is 13 residues. Germline CDR1 and CDR2: SGHTA and FQGNSA. The V end lost 4 bases, the J end lost 1 base, and 7 bases lay between the germline ends. The CDR3 DNA reads TGTGCCAGCAGCTACACCCTCCAAGAGACCCAGTACTTC. Amino acid sequence: CASSYTLQETQYF.

This clonotype was seen a few times. The V and J genes are TRBV11-1 and TRBJ2-1; D is perhaps TRBD1 or TRBD2 (5 bases each). The CDR3 sequence is 14 residues long. The ends were cut back, 3 bases at V and 8 bases at J, with 14 bases in the middle. Germline CDR1 is SGHAT and CDR2 is FQDESV (reference sequence). CDR3: CASSFGDLRDEQFF. DNA of the CDR3: TGTGCCAGCAGCTTTGGGGACCTGAGGGATGAGCAGTTCTTC. Based on the CDR3 plus reference TRBV11-1 and TRBJ2-1, the full variable domain is EAEVAQSPRYKITEKSQAVAFWCDPISGHATLYWYRQILGQGPELLVQFQDESVVDDSQLPKDRFSAERLKGVDSTLKIQPAELGDSAMYLCASSFGDLRDEQFFGPGTRLTVL.

The V and J genes are TRBV7-2 and TRBJ1-2; 9 bases map to TRBD1. Germline V gives CDR1 SGHTA, CDR2 FQGNSA. This CDR3 spans 14 amino acids. The V and J ends lost 3 bases and 8 bases, in that order; junction bases with no gene match: 7. CDR3 coding DNA: TGTGCCAGCAGCTTGGACGGGACAGGGCGAGGCTACACCTTC. Translating it yields CASSLDGTGRGYTF.

J is TRBJ2-7 and V is TRBV5-4; TRBD2 matches at 12 bases. Trimming took 4 bases from V and 3 from J; bases not matched to a gene: 8. This CDR3 has 16 residues. Germline V CDR1 and CDR2: SGHNT, YYREEE (reference sequence). This CDR3 reads CASSITSGGTLYEQYF. Here the CDR3 DNA reads TGTGCCAGCAGCATAACTAGCGGGGGGACCCTCTACGAGCAGTACTTC. Based on the CDR3 plus reference TRBV5-4 and TRBJ2-7, the full variable domain is ETGVTQSPTHLIKTRGQQVTLRCSSQSGHNTVSWYQQALGQGPQFIFQYYREEENGRGNFPPRFSGLQFPNYSSELNVNALELDDSALYLCASSITSGGTLYEQYFGPGTRLTVT.

This clonotype was counted only a few times. This sequence joins TRBV7-2 and TRBJ2-2; the D gene is possibly TRBD2 (7 bases). Trimming shortened V by 4 bases and J by 3 bases, and 18 bases separated the two germline ends. Germline CDR1 SGHTA, CDR2 FQGNSA. This CDR3 region has 17 residues. The CDR3 protein is CASSSNFGGLDTGELFF. In nucleotides, the CDR3 is TGTGCCAGCAGCTCTAACTTCGGGGGGCTGGACACCGGGGAGCTGTTTTTT.

This clonotype has ten or more counts. The rearrangement joins TRBV6-2 or TRBV6-3 to TRBJ2-5; D is ambiguous. CDR1 and CDR2 from the germline V gene are MNHEY and SVGEGT. Trimming removed 2 bases from V and 6 bases from J, with 7 bases in between. This CDR3 has 12 amino acids. In nucleotides, the CDR3 is TGTGCCAGCAGTTACCCGGAACAGACCCAGTACTTC. Protein: CASSYPEQTQYF.

The genes are TRBV15 and TRBJ1-1; no definite D call. Deletions cut 3 bases from V and 3 bases from J, with 8 bases between. Germline V lookup: CDR1 LNHNV, CDR2 YYDKDF (reference sequence). The CDR3 runs to 13 residues. The CDR3 sequence is CATSSGPYTEAFF. As DNA, the CDR3 is TGTGCCACCAGCAGCGGACCTTACACTGAAGCTTTCTTT.

This clonotype appeared a few times. This chain joins TRBV6-2 or TRBV6-3 and TRBJ2-5; the D gene is possibly TRBD2 (5 bases). The CDR3 has 13 amino acids. Between the trimmed V and J ends, which lost 6 bases and 0 bases, there was a span of 8 bases. Germline V gene lookup returns CDR1 MNHEY and CDR2 SVGEGT. CDR3: CASREENQETQYF. In DNA form, the CDR3 reads TGTGCCAGCAGGGAGGAGAACCAAGAGACCCAGTACTTC.

This clonotype has a count of ten or more. V usage is TRBV29-1 and J usage is TRBJ2-3; D perhaps matches TRBD1 (6 bases). Germline values: CDR1 SQVTM, CDR2 ANQGSEA. There are 14 residues in the CDR3. Trimming cost V 3 bases and J 2 bases, with 12 bases left between them. CDR3 sequence: CSVEWGRYTDTQYF. The CDR3 region has the DNA TGCAGCGTTGAGTGGGGGCGATACACAGATACGCAGTATTTT.

The chain uses TRBV5-1 and TRBJ2-1; no reliable D call. CDR1 is SGHRS and CDR2 is YFSETQ in the germline V gene. With 4 bases removed from V and 0 bases from J, the gap between germline ends came to 11 bases. This CDR3 has 15 amino acids. CDR3 sequence reads: CASSLLRSSYNEQFF. The CDR3 coding sequence is TGCGCCAGCAGCCTACTTAGGAGCTCCTACAATGAGCAGTTCTTC.

The chain joins TRBV4-3 to TRBJ2-5, with 9 nucleotides matching TRBD1. The V gene's germline CDR1 is LGHNA and CDR2 YSLEER. The CDR3 extends over 17 amino acids. V was pared by 1 base and J by 4 bases, with 10 bases of the junction left unmatched. The CDR3 protein is CASSQGTGARWLETQYF. The CDR3 DNA follows: TGCGCCAGCAGCCAAGGGACAGGGGCACGATGGCTAGAGACCCAGTACTTC.

The chain carries TRBV21-1 and TRBJ1-4. TRBV21-1 constitutes a pseudogene. The CDR3 is made up of 12 amino acids. Here the CDR3 DNA reads TGTGCCAGCAGCAAAGCAACGGAAAAACTGTTTTTT. This translates into CASSKATEKLFF.

This clonotype was detected many times. The rearrangement uses TRBV12-3 or TRBV12-4 and TRBJ2-1; the D gene is possibly TRBD1 (5 bases). The CDR3 contains 13 residues. Between the trimmed V and J ends, which lost 5 bases and 0 bases, there was a span of 5 bases. CDR3 coding DNA: TGTGCCAGCAGTGACAGCTCCTACAATGAGCAGTTCTTC. It translates to CASSDSSYNEQFF.

The V and J genes are TRBV7-2 and TRBJ1-4; the D gene is possibly TRBD1 (5 bases). Germline V gene sequence: CDR1 SGHTA, CDR2 FQGNSA. V was shortened by 1 base and J by 10 bases, with 7 bases between the two germline ends. The CDR3 length is 12 residues. CDR3 in amino acids: CASSLGRGKLFF. The CDR3 DNA follows: TGTGCCAGCAGCTTAGGAAGGGGAAAACTGTTTTTT.

The chain uses TRBV7-9 and TRBJ1-2; 9 nucleotides match TRBD1. The V and J ends lost 3 bases and 8 bases, in that order; junction bases with no gene match: 10. The CDR3 has 15 residues. CDR1 is SEHNR, CDR2 FQNEAQ, per germline (reference sequence). CDR3 sequence reads: CASSLGSGTGNGYTF. CDR3 in DNA: TGTGCCAGCAGCTTGGGTTCCGGGACAGGGAACGGCTACACCTTC.

V and J are TRBV5-1 and TRBJ2-4, with D possibly TRBD1 on 7 matching bases. From germline, CDR1 is SGHRS and CDR2 YFSETQ. The CDR3 loop spans 14 amino acids. V gave up 0 bases and J gave up 8 bases, with 12 bases separating them. CDR3 loop: CASSLGQGEDIQYF. CDR3 bases: TGCGCCAGCAGCTTGGGCCAGGGGGAGGACATTCAGTACTTC.

The chain joins TRBV20-1 to TRBJ2-7, with TRBD2 as a possible D gene (8 bases). V lost 3 bases, J lost 0 bases, and 18 bases lay in between. The CDR3 has 16 residues. Germline lookup yields CDR1 DFQATT and CDR2 SNEGSKA (reference sequence). CDR3 sequence reads: CSARAGQRGSSYEQYF. For the CDR3, the DNA is TGCAGTGCTAGGGCGGGACAGCGGGGGTCCTCCTACGAGCAGTACTTC.

This clonotype was recorded a few times. The CDR3 DNA is TGTGCCAGCAGCCGCCGGACTAGCGGGGAATACAATGAGCAGTTCTTC. As protein: CASSRRTSGEYNEQFF. The rearrangement uses TRBV5-6 and TRBJ2-1; TRBD2 aligns across 12 bases. This CDR3 comprises 16 residues. With 4 bases clipped from V and 4 bases from J, the junction kept 6 bases outside the gene matches. CDR1 and CDR2 from the germline V gene are SGHDT and YYEEEE.

The chain is built from TRBV2 and TRBJ1-5; TRBD1 agrees at 7 bases. V shed 3 bases, J shed 4 bases, and the junction held 6 bases outside the gene matches. The CDR3 has 15 amino acids. Germline V lookup: CDR1 SNHLY, CDR2 FYNNEI. The CDR3 reads CASSDTQGWNQPQHF. CDR3 DNA sequence: TGTGCCAGCAGTGACACACAGGGGTGGAATCAGCCCCAGCATTTT. The full variable domain, rest sourced from reference TRBV2 and TRBJ1-5, is EPEVTQTPSHQVTQMGQEVILRCVPISNHLYFYWYRQILGQKVEFLVSFYNNEISEKSEIFDDQFSVERPDGSNFTLKIRSTKLEDSAMYFCASSDTQGWNQPQHFGDGTRLSIL.

This sequence joins TRBV4-1 and TRBJ1-1, with TRBD1 matching over 8 bases. Germline lookup yields CDR1 MGHRA and CDR2 YSYEKL. The length of the CDR3 is 13 residues. V was pared by 1 base and J by 14 bases, with 9 bases of the junction left unmatched. CDR3 protein: CASSQGQGATGFF. In DNA, the CDR3 is TGCGCCAGCAGCCAAGGGCAGGGGGCAACAGGGTTCTTT.

This clonotype was detected only a few times. J is TRBJ1-2 and V is TRBV7-2; no clear D. The V and J ends lost 3 bases and 0 bases respectively, with 8 bases between them. CDR3 size: 14 residues. CDR1 and CDR2 from the germline V gene are SGHTA and FQGNSA. In nucleotides, the CDR3 is TGTGCCAGCAGCTTGGTTGTGGCTAACTATGGCTACACCTTC. Its translation is CASSLVVANYGYTF.